This T cell receptor (beta chain) appears in the sequencing data of a study of graft-versus-host responses after intestinal transplantation. Study overall: Recipients received multivisceral, liver-intestinal, or isolated intestinal transplants. All recipients got anti-thymocyte globulin induction, then tacrolimus and steroids for roughly three years.

Libraries were prepared by immunoSEQ multiplex PCR; TCRdb keeps only in-frame clonotypes and omits some of them. In the table there are roughly 92,000 clones, 85% to 90% of which are singletons. Whole-study results and caveats: In patients with graft-donor T cell macrochimerism, allograft graft-versus-host to host-versus-graft clonal ratios were high. Detection of GvH clones occurred in recipient marrow, and some had their first appearance in ileum or blood.

Trimming removed 6 bases from V and 1 base from J, with 16 bases in between. Germline V gene sequence: CDR1 MNHEY, CDR2 SMNVEV (reference sequence). This CDR3 spans 16 amino acids. This clone was picked up one time. Its specificity is unknown. The receptor was derived from a human donor who received an intestinal transplant. The source material was unstimulated CD4+ T cells sorted from spleen or lymph node cells, sampled before intestinal transplant. The chain combines TRBV27 with TRBJ1-3; TRBD1 is a possible D gene (5 bases). In DNA form, the CDR3 reads TGTGCCAGCAGACCCACGGCAGGGCTTTCTGGAAACACCATATATTTT. The encoded protein is CASRPTAGLSGNTIYF.